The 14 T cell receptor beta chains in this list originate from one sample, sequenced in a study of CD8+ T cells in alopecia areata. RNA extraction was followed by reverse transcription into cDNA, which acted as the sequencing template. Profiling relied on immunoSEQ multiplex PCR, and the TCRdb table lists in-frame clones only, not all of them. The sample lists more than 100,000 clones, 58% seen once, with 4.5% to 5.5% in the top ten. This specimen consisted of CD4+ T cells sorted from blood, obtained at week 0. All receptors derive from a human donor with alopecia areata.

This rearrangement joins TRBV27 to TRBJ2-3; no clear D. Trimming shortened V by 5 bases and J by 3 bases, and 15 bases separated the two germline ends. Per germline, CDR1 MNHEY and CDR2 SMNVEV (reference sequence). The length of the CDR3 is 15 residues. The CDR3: CASSKGNLWTDTQYF. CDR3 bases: TGTGCCAGCAGTAAAGGTAACCTTTGGACAGATACGCAGTATTTT.

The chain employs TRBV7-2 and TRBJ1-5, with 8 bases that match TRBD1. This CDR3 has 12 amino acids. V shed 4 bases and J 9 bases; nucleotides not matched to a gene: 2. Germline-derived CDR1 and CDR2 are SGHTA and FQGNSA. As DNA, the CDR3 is TGTGCCAGCAGCTCTGGACAGGGGCCCCAGCATTTT. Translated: CASSSGQGPQHF.

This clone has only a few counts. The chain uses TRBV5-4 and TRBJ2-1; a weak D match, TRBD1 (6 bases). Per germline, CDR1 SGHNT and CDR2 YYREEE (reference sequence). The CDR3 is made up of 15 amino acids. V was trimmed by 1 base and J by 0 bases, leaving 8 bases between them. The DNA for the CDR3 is TGTGCCAGCAGCTTGAGGGGGTTCTCCTACAATGAGCAGTTCTTC. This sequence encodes CASSLRGFSYNEQFF.

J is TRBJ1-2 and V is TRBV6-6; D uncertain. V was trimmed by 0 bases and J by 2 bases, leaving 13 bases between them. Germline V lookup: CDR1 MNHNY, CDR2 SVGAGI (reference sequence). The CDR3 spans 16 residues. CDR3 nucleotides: TGTGCCAGCAGTTACTCGAGTAGCACCTTGAACTATGGCTACACCTTC. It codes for CASSYSSSTLNYGYTF.

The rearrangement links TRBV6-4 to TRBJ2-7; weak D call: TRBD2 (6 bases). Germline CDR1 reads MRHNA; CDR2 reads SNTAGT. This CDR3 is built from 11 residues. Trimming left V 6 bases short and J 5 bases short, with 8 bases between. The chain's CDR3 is CASRKRDEQYF. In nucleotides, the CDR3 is TGTGCCAGCAGGAAGCGGGACGAGCAGTACTTC.

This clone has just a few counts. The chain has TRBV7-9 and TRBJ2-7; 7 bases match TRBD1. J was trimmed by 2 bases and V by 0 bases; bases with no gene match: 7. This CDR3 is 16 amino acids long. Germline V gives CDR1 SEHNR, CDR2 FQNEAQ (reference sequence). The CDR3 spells CASSLATGIIAYEQYF. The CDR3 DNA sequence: TGTGCCAGCAGCTTAGCGACAGGGATCATCGCCTACGAGCAGTACTTC.

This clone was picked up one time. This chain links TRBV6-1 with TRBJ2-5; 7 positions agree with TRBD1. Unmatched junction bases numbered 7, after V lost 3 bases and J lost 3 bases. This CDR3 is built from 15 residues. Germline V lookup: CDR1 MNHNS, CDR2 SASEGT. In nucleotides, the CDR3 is TGTGCCAGCAGTGAGCTCAGGGGGTTGGAAGAGACCCAGTACTTC. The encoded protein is CASSELRGLEETQYF.

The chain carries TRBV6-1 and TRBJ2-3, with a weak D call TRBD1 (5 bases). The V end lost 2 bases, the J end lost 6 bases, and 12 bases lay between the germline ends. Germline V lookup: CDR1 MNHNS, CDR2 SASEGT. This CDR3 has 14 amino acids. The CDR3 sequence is CASSERGYRDTQYF. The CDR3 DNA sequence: TGTGCCAGCAGTGAAAGGGGTTATAGGGATACGCAGTATTTT.

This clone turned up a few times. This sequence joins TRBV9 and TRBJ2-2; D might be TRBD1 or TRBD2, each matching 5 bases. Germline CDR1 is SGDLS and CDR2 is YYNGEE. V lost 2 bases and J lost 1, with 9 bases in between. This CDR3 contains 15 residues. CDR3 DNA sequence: TGTGCCAGCAGCGTGGCAGGGAGGAACACCGGGGAGCTGTTTTTT. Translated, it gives CASSVAGRNTGELFF. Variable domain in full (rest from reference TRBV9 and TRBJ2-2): DSGVTQTPKHLITATGQRVTLRCSPRSGDLSVYWYQQSLDQGLQFLIQYYNGEERAKGNILERFSAQQFPDLHSELNLSSLELGDSALYFCASSVAGRNTGELFFGEGSRLTVL.

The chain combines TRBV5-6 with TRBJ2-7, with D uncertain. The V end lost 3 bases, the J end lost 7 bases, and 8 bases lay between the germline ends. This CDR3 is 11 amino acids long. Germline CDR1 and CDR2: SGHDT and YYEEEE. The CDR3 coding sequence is TGTGCCAGCAGCTATATTGGGGAGCAGTACTTC. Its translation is CASSYIGEQYF.

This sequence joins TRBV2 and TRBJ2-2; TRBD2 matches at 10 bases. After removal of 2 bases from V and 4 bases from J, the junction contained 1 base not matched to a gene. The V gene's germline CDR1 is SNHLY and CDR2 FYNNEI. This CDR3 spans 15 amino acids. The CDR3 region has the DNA TGTGCCAGCAGTGAACTAGCGGGGGTCACCGGGGAGCTGTTTTTT. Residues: CASSELAGVTGELFF.

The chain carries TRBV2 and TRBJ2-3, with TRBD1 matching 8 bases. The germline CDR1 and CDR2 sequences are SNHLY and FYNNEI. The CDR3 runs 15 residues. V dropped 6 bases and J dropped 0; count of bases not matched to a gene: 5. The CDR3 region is CASSEGQESTDTQYF. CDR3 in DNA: TGTGCCAGCAGCGAGGGACAGGAAAGCACAGATACGCAGTATTTT.

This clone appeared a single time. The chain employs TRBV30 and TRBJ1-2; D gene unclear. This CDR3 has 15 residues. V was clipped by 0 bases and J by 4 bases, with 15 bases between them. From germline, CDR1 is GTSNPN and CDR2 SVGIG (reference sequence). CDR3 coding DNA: TGTGCCTGGAGTGTACCCCGACGGAACCCCTATGGCTACACCTTC. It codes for CAWSVPRRNPYGYTF.

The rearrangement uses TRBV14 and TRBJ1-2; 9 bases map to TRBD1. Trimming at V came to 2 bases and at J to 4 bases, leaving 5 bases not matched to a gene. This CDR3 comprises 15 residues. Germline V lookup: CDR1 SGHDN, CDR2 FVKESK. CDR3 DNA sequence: TGTGCCAGCAGCCAATGGACAGGGGAGAGCTATGGCTACACCTTC. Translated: CASSQWTGESYGYTF.